The sequence of this TCR beta chain was determined in a study of immune heterogeneity within non-small cell lung tumors. This clonotype is medium-sized by share. The CDR3 length is 14 residues. V was clipped by 6 bases and J by 5 bases, with 16 bases between them. Germline V gene data show CDR1 as SNHLY and CDR2 as FYNNEI. Per sample, approximately 570 ng of bulk tumor genomic DNA was the template used. Surgery yielded several widely spaced biopsies per primary tumor. Patients had untreated, newly diagnosed non-small cell lung cancer and underwent curative surgery. The TCR beta CDR3 region was amplified by multiplex PCR employing 32 V and 13 J primers. From the multiplex PCR reads, TCRdb called clonotypes with MiXCR, one entry per CDR3 protein. The sample carries fewer than 3,000 distinct CDR3 sequences, about a quarter recorded once.

The rearrangement links TRBV2 to TRBJ1-2, with no clear D. The sample consisted of lung tumor tissue. The sequence was collected from a female donor with non-small cell lung cancer. The CDR3 nucleotides read TGTGCCAGCAGCCTCAGTGTCTTGACTTATGGCTACACCTTC. Translated: CASSLSVLTYGYTF.